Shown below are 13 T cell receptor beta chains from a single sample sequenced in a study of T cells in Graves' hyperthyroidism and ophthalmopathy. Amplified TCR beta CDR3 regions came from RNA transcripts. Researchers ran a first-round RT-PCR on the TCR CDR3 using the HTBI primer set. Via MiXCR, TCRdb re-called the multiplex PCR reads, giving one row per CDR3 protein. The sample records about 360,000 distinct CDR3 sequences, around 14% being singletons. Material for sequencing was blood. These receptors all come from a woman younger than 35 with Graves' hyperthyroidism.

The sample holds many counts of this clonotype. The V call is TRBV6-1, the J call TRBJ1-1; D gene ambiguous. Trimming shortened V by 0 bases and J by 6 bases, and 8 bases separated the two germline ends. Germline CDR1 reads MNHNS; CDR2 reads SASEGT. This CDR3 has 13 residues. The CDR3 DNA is TGTGCCAGCAGTGAAGCGCGAGCGTCTGAAGCTTTCTTT. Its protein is CASSEARASEAFF.

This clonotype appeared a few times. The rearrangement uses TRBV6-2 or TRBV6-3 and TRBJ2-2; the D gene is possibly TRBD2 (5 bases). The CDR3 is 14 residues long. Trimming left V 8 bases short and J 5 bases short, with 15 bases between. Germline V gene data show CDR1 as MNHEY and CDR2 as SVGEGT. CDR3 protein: CASRDLGKTGELFF. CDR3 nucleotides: TGTGCCAGCCGCGACCTCGGGAAAACCGGGGAGCTGTTTTTT.

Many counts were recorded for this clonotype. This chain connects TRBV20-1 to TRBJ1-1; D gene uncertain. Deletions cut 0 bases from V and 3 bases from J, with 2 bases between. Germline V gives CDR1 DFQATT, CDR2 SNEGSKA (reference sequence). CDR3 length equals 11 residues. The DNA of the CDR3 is TGCAGTGCTAGAGAGGACACTGAAGCTTTCTTT. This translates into CSAREDTEAFF.

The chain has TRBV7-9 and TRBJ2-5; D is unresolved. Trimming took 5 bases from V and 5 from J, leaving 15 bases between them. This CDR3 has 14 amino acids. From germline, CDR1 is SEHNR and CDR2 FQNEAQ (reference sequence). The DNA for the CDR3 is TGTGCCAGCAGCCTCTGGACCGCCTGGGAGACCCAGTACTTC. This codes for CASSLWTAWETQYF. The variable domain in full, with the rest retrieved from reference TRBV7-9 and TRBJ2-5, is DTGVSQNPRHKITKRGQNVTFRCDPISEHNRLYWYRQTLGQGPEFLTYFQNEAQLEKSRLLSDRFSAERPKGSFSTLEIQRTEQGDSAMYLCASSLWTAWETQYFGPGTRLLVL.

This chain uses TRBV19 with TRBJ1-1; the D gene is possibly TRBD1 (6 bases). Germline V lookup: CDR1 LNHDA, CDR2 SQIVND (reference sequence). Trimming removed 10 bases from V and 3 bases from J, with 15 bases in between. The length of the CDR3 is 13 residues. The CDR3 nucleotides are TGTGCCACAAAACTTTCAGGGGACACTGAAGCTTTCTTT. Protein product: CATKLSGDTEAFF.

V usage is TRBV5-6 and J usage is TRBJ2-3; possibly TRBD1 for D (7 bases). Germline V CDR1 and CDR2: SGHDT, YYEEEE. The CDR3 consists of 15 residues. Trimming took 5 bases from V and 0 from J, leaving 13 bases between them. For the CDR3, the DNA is TGTGCCAGCAGACTGACAGGGACTAGCACAGATACGCAGTATTTT. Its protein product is CASRLTGTSTDTQYF.

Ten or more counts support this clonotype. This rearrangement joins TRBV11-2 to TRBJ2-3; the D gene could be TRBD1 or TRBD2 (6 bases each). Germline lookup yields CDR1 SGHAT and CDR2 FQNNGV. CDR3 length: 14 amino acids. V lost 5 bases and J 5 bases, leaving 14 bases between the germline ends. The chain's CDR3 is CASSPDRTKDTQYF. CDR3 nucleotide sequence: TGTGCCAGCAGCCCAGACAGGACTAAAGATACGCAGTATTTT.

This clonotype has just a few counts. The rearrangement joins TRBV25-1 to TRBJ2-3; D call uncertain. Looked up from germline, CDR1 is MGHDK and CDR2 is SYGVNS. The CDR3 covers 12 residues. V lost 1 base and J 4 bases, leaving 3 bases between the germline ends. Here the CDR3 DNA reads TGTGCCAGCAGTGAATTATCAGATACGCAGTATTTT. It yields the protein CASSELSDTQYF.

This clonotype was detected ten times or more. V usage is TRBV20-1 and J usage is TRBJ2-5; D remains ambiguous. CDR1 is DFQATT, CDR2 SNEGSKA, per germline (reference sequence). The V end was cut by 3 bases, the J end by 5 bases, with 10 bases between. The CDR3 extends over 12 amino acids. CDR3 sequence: CSARKTSETQYF. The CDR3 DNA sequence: TGCAGTGCTAGGAAGACTTCGGAGACCCAGTACTTC.

The chain's CDR3 is CASSSRQGWTEAFF. For the CDR3, the DNA is TGTGCCAGCAGCTCCCGACAGGGTTGGACTGAAGCTTTCTTT. The chain carries TRBV7-2 and TRBJ1-1, with 7 bases that match TRBD1. CDR1 is SGHTA, CDR2 FQGNSA, per germline. Losses at the gene ends were 4 bases for V and 5 bases for J; bases not matched to a gene: 7. CDR3 length: 14 residues. The complete variable domain, with remaining parts taken from reference TRBV7-2 and TRBJ1-1, reads GAGVSQSPSNKVTEKGKDVELRCDPISGHTALYWYRQSLGQGLEFLIYFQGNSAPDKSGLPSDRFSAERTGGSVSTLTIQRTQQEDSAVYLCASSSRQGWTEAFFGQGTRLTVV.

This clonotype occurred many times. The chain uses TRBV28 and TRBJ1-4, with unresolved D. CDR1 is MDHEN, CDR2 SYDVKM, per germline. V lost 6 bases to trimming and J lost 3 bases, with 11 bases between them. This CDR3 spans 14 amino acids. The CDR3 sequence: CASSSPGSNEKLFF. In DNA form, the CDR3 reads TGTGCCAGCAGCTCCCCGGGATCTAATGAAAAACTGTTTTTT.

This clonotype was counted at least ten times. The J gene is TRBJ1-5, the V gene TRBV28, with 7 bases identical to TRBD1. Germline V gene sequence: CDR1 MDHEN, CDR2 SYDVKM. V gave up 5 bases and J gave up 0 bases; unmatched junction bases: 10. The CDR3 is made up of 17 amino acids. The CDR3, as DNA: TGTGCCAGCAGTAACCCGGGACAGCAGGATAGCAATCAGCCCCAGCATTTT. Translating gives CASSNPGQQDSNQPQHF.

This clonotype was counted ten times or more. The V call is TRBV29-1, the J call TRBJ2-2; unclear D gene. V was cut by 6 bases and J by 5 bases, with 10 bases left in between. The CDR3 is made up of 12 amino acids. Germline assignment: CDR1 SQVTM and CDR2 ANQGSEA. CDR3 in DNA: TGCAGCGTCAAGCTCCCTACCGGGGAGCTGTTTTTT. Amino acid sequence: CSVKLPTGELFF.